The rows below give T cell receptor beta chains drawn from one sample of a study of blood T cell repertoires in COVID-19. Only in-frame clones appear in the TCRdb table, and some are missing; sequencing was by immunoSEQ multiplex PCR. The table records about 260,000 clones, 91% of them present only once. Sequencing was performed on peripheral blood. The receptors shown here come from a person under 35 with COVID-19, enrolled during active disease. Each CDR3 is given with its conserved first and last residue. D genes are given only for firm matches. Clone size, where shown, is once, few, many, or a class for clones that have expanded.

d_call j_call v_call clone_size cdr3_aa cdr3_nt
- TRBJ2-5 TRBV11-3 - CASSSTGETQYF TGTGCCAGCAGCTCTACGGGAGAGACCCAGTACTTC
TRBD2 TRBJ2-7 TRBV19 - CASSRLADPYEQYF TGTGCCAGTAGTAGGCTAGCGGATCCCTACGAGCAGTACTTC
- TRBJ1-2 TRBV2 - CARGTGLGYTF TGTGCCAGGGGAACAGGGCTAGGCTACACCTTC
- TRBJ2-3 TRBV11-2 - CASSLGLASTDTQYF TGTGCCAGCAGCTTAGGCTTGGCTTCCACAGATACGCAGTATTTT
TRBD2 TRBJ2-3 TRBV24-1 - CATKGGGRTDTQYF TGTGCCACCAAGGGGGGCGGGAGGACAGATACGCAGTATTTT
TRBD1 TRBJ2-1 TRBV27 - CASSSQTGGGYNEQFF TGTGCCAGCAGTTCGCAGACAGGGGGTGGATACAATGAGCAGTTCTTC
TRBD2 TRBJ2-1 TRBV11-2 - CASSLVGVAGVYNEQFF TGTGCCAGCAGCTTAGTCGGCGTAGCGGGAGTCTACAATGAGCAGTTCTTC
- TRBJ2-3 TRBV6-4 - CASSDEAGTDTQYF TGTGCCAGCAGTGACGAAGCGGGCACAGATACGCAGTATTTT
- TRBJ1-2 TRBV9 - CASSISTGYGYTF TGTGCCAGCAGCATATCGACAGGCTATGGCTACACCTTC
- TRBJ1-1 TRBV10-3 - CAISDQVRAFF TGTGCCATCAGTGACCAGGTTAGGGCTTTCTTT
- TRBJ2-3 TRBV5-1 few CASSLGPDSPFDTQYF TGCGCCAGCAGCTTGGGCCCGGACAGCCCTTTCGATACGCAGTATTTT
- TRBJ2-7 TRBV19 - CASSDSYEQYF TGTGCCAGTAGTGACTCTTACGAGCAGTACTTC
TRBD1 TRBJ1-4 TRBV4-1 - CASSQGGQGSEKLFF TGCGCCAGCAGCCAAGGGGGACAGGGGTCTGAAAAACTGTTTTTT
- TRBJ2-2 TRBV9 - CASSEAQNTGELFF TGTGCCAGCAGCGAAGCGCAGAACACCGGGGAGCTGTTTTTT
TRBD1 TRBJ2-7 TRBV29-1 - CSVGFGQGSYEQYF TGCAGCGTCGGGTTCGGACAGGGGTCCTACGAGCAGTACTTC
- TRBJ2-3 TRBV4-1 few CASSLGRLGGVSTDTQYF TGCGCCAGCAGCCTAGGACGTTTGGGGGGAGTGTCGACAGATACGCAGTATTTT
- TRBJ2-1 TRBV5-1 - CASSLKGAGRAYNEQFF TGCGCCAGCAGCTTGAAGGGGGCGGGACGTGCCTACAATGAGCAGTTCTTC
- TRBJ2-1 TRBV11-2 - CASSSYGHSSYNEQFF TGTGCCAGCAGCTCCTACGGTCATAGCTCCTACAATGAGCAGTTCTTC
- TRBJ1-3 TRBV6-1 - CASSSGGNTIYF TGTGCCAGCAGTTCCGGTGGAAACACCATATATTTT
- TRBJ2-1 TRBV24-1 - CATSDVSYNEQFF TGTGCCACCAGTGACGTATCCTACAATGAGCAGTTCTTC
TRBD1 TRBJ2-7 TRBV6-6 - CASSSRDRSSYEQYF TGTGCCAGCAGTTCCCGGGACAGGAGCTCCTACGAGCAGTACTTC
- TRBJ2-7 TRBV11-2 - CASSPGVPGEQYF TGTGCCAGCAGCCCCGGGGTCCCCGGGGAGCAGTACTTC
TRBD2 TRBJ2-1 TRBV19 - CASSTQTPGLAGGLVMMQFF TGTGCCAGTAGTACTCAAACTCCGGGACTAGCGGGAGGCCTCGTAATGATGCAGTTCTTC
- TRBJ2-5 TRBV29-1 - CSVLDSQVAQYF TGCAGCGTTTTAGACAGCCAAGTTGCCCAGTACTTC
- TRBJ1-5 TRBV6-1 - CASSEPPGGGSNQPQHF TGTGCCAGCAGTGAACCACCGGGAGGGGGGAGCAATCAGCCCCAGCATTTT
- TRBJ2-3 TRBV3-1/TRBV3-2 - CASSPRSAIVRTQYF TGTGCCAGCAGCCCCAGGTCAGCCATCGTCCGCACGCAGTATTTT
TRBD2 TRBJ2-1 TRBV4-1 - CASSQVTGGLNEQFF TGCGCCAGCAGCCAAGTGACGGGAGGGTTGAATGAGCAGTTCTTC
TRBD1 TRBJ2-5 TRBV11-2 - CASTRRDRGRQETQYF TGTGCCAGCACCCGACGGGACAGGGGGAGGCAAGAGACCCAGTACTTC
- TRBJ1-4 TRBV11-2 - CASSLDDPLQGEKLFF TGTGCCAGCAGCTTAGATGACCCCCTACAGGGTGAAAAACTGTTTTTT
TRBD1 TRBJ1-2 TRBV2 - CASSLTGGDYGYTF TGTGCCAGCAGTCTGACAGGGGGCGACTATGGCTACACCTTC
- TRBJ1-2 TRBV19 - CASSIPGVGYTF TGTGCCAGTAGTATCCCAGGGGTAGGCTACACCTTC